These 32 T cell receptor beta chains share one sample of origin, sequenced in a study of blood T cell repertoires in COVID-19. Using immunoSEQ multiplex PCR, the repertoire was profiled, and TCRdb retains in-frame clones only, with some absent. The sample lists about 210,000 clones, approximately 80% occurring once. Material for sequencing was PBMCs or T cells enriched from blood (not recorded which). These receptors were taken from a woman in her forties or fifties with acute COVID-19.

This clone has a handful of counts. The rearrangement uses TRBV18 and TRBJ2-1; tentative D call: TRBD1 (5 bases). Germline loops: CDR1 KGHSH, CDR2 LQKENI. Trimming left V 3 bases short and J 0 bases short, with 15 bases between. CDR3 length: 17 residues. CDR3 protein: CASSPRTLQYSYNEQFF. CDR3 DNA sequence: TGTGCCAGCTCACCCCGGACACTACAGTACTCCTACAATGAGCAGTTCTTC.

The chain combines TRBV6-2 or TRBV6-3 with TRBJ2-1, with D tentatively TRBD1 (6 bases). The germline V and J ends were trimmed by 5 bases and 8 bases, with 19 bases remaining between them. The CDR3 spans 15 residues. Per germline, CDR1 MNHEY and CDR2 SVGEGT. This chain's CDR3 is CASSQGSGGKDEQFF. DNA of the CDR3: TGTGCCAGCAGTCAGGGGTCTGGAGGTAAGGATGAGCAGTTCTTC.

This clone appeared a few times. This chain joins TRBV18 and TRBJ2-2, with D perhaps TRBD1 (5 bases). The CDR3 sequence is 14 residues long. The V end was cut by 3 bases, the J end by 7 bases, with 12 bases between. Germline V gene lookup returns CDR1 KGHSH and CDR2 LQKENI. The CDR3, as DNA: TGTGCCAGCTCACCGACAGTTCAGGGCGGGGAGCTGTTTTTT. This sequence encodes CASSPTVQGGELFF. Based on the CDR3 plus reference TRBV18 and TRBJ2-2, the full variable domain is NAGVMQNPRHLVRRRGQEARLRCSPMKGHSHVYWYRQLPEEGLKFMVYLQKENIIDESGMPKERFSAEFPKEGPSILRIQQVVRGDSAAYFCASSPTVQGGELFFGEGSRLTVL.

This clone came up once. This sequence joins TRBV10-2 and TRBJ2-5; TRBD2 matches 8 bases. V was pared by 4 bases and J by 4 bases, with 11 bases of the junction left unmatched. The CDR3 is 16 amino acids. Germline lookup yields CDR1 WSHSY and CDR2 SAAADI. This CDR3 is CASSALAGGSVETQYF. CDR3 sequence (DNA): TGCGCCAGCAGTGCGCTAGCGGGTGGGTCAGTAGAGACCCAGTACTTC.

The chain couples TRBV30 to TRBJ1-4; TRBD1 is a possible D gene (6 bases). This CDR3 spans 14 amino acids. The V end was cut by 2 bases, the J end by 8 bases, with 15 bases between. From germline, CDR1 is GTSNPN and CDR2 SVGIG (reference sequence). CDR3 in amino acids: CAWSNRDILEKLFF. In DNA, the CDR3 is TGTGCCTGGAGTAATAGGGACATTCTGGAAAAACTGTTTTTT.

This chain connects TRBV18 to TRBJ2-3, with 9 bases matching TRBD1. CDR1 is KGHSH and CDR2 is LQKENI in the germline V gene. There are 17 residues in the CDR3. The V segment lost 1 base and the J segment 3 bases; nucleotides outside the gene matches: 8. The CDR3 bases are TGTGCCAGCTCACCACTCAGGGACAGGGAAGCAACAGATACGCAGTATTTT. It is translated as CASSPLRDREATDTQYF.

The rearrangement links TRBV4-3 to TRBJ1-2; possibly TRBD1 for D (5 bases). Germline V gene lookup returns CDR1 LGHNA and CDR2 YSLEER. Trimming cost V 1 base and J 5 bases, with 8 bases left between them. This CDR3 spans 13 amino acids. CDR3 bases: TGCGCCAGCAGCCAAGCCCGACAGTATGGCTACACCTTC. It specifies CASSQARQYGYTF.

In its sample, this clone was seen a few times. CDR3 loop: CASSTHQDRGQIRETQYF. The CDR3 DNA is TGTGCCAGCAGCACTCATCAAGACAGGGGGCAGATTAGAGAGACCCAGTACTTC. V gene TRBV6-2 or TRBV6-3 combines with J gene TRBJ2-5; 10 nucleotides agree with TRBD1. V lost 6 bases and J lost 4; bases outside the gene matches: 17. Germline values: CDR1 MNHEY, CDR2 SVGEGT. The CDR3 consists of 18 residues.

The V gene is TRBV28, the J gene TRBJ2-7; unclear D gene. V was trimmed by 5 bases and J by 0 bases, leaving 11 bases between them. Germline V lookup: CDR1 MDHEN, CDR2 SYDVKM. The CDR3 runs to 14 residues. The chain's CDR3 is CASSLLSSSYEQYF. The CDR3 DNA reads TGTGCCAGCAGTCTCCTTAGCAGCTCCTACGAGCAGTACTTC. Filled out from reference TRBV28 and TRBJ2-7, the complete variable domain reads DVKVTQSSRYLVKRTGEKVFLECVQDMDHENMFWYRQDPGLGLRLIYFSYDVKMKEKGDIPEGYSVSREKKERFSLILESASTNQTSMYLCASSLLSSSYEQYFGPGTRLTVT.

This rearrangement joins TRBV30 to TRBJ2-4, with D uncertain. CDR3 length equals 13 residues. The germline V gene encodes CDR1 GTSNPN and CDR2 SVGIG (reference sequence). V was shortened by 0 bases and J by 7 bases, with 10 bases between the two germline ends. CDR3 in amino acids: CAWSVTTRNIQYF. CDR3 nucleotides: TGTGCCTGGAGTGTCACCACCAGGAACATTCAGTACTTC.

This rearrangement joins TRBV7-2 to TRBJ2-5; D perhaps matches TRBD1 (5 bases). From germline, CDR1 is SGHTA and CDR2 FQGNSA. V was cut by 2 bases and J by 4 bases, with 8 bases left in between. The CDR3 runs 13 residues. In DNA, the CDR3 is TGTGCCAGCAGCTTACCAGGGTTAGAGACCCAGTACTTC. Translating gives CASSLPGLETQYF.

V is TRBV11-2 and J is TRBJ1-2, with a tentative D call TRBD1 (5 bases). The germline V gene has CDR1 SGHAT and CDR2 FQNNGV. V lost 3 bases and J lost 2, with 10 bases in between. The CDR3 runs to 14 residues. The CDR3 loop is CASSLGGINYGYTF. CDR3 nucleotide sequence: TGTGCCAGCAGCTTGGGGGGAATCAACTATGGCTACACCTTC.

The CDR3 coding sequence is TGTGCCAGCGACGGGGTCGCGGGAGGGTCCTACGAGCAGTACTTC. It translates to CASDGVAGGSYEQYF. The chain recombines TRBV6-5 with TRBJ2-7, with 9 bases matching TRBD2. CDR1 and CDR2 (germline): MNHEY, SVGAGI. CDR3 length equals 15 residues. V was clipped by 8 bases and J by 1 base; unmatched bases: 9.

This clone has only one observation. The chain couples TRBV6-2 or TRBV6-3 to TRBJ1-1, with D unresolved. Germline lookup yields CDR1 MNHEY and CDR2 SVGEGT. This CDR3 is built from 13 residues. V lost 2 bases to trimming and J lost 1 base, with 5 bases between them. CDR3 bases: TGTGCCAGCAGTTACCTACGGAACACTGAAGCTTTCTTT. Residues: CASSYLRNTEAFF.

This sequence joins TRBV2 and TRBJ2-1, with 9 bases lining up with TRBD1. The germline CDR1 and CDR2 sequences are SNHLY and FYNNEI. The CDR3 covers 17 residues. The V segment lost 2 bases and the J segment 0 bases; nucleotides outside the gene matches: 5. CDR3 region: CASSEYGTGSSYNEQFF. The CDR3 coding sequence is TGTGCCAGCAGTGAATATGGGACAGGGAGCTCCTACAATGAGCAGTTCTTC.

This clone was recorded a few times. This chain links TRBV7-2 with TRBJ2-3, with D perhaps TRBD2 (6 bases). The germline V gene encodes CDR1 SGHTA and CDR2 FQGNSA. V was shortened by 7 bases and J by 4 bases, with 18 bases between the two germline ends. The CDR3 covers 15 residues. CDR3 nucleotide sequence: TGTGCCAGCACCCTTTCGGGAGCGAGAGCAGATACGCAGTATTTT. This encodes CASTLSGARADTQYF.

This clone was seen only a few times. This sequence joins TRBV7-9 and TRBJ2-4, with TRBD1 matching over 7 bases. CDR1 is SEHNR and CDR2 is FQNEAQ in the germline V gene (reference sequence). With 2 bases clipped from V and 13 bases from J, the junction kept 11 bases outside the gene matches. The CDR3 spans 14 residues. The CDR3 DNA follows: TGTGCCAGCAGCTTAAGGGTACAGGGGATCGTGCAGTACTTC. It translates to CASSLRVQGIVQYF.

The chain couples TRBV19 to TRBJ2-3; 13 positions match TRBD2. Germline CDR1 reads LNHDA; CDR2 reads SQIVND (reference sequence). Trimming at V came to 3 bases and at J to 2 bases, leaving 2 bases not matched to a gene. The CDR3 length is 16 residues. The DNA of the CDR3 is TGTGCCAGTAGTATCGGACTAGCGGGGGACACAGATACGCAGTATTTT. It yields the protein CASSIGLAGDTDTQYF.

The chain uses TRBV5-4 and TRBJ1-1; 7 nucleotides match TRBD1. CDR3 length equals 15 residues. The V segment lost 4 bases and the J segment 4 bases; nucleotides outside the gene matches: 10. The V gene's germline CDR1 is SGHNT and CDR2 YYREEE (reference sequence). The CDR3 loop is CASSMKQGTSTEAFF. The CDR3 nucleotides read TGTGCCAGCAGCATGAAACAGGGGACCAGCACTGAAGCTTTCTTT.

In nucleotides, the CDR3 is TGTGCCAGCTCACCACAGGCGGAAGAAGCTTTCTTT. It yields the protein CASSPQAEEAFF. The rearrangement joins TRBV18 to TRBJ1-1; no clear D gene. Germline lookup yields CDR1 KGHSH and CDR2 LQKENI. Trimming pared 1 base from V and 8 bases from J, leaving 8 bases between. CDR3 length: 12 residues.

The chain has TRBV11-2 and TRBJ2-1; 8 bases map to TRBD2. CDR1 is SGHAT, CDR2 FQNNGV, per germline. This CDR3 is built from 16 residues. Losses at the gene ends were 1 base for V and 9 bases for J; bases not matched to a gene: 11. The CDR3 DNA sequence: TGTGCCAGCAGCTTAGGTGCAAGTGGACTAGCTAGTGAGCAGTTCTTC. Its protein product is CASSLGASGLASEQFF.

The gene calls are TRBV12-3 or TRBV12-4 and TRBJ1-5, with a weak D call TRBD1 (5 bases). The CDR3 is 13 amino acids. Trimming stripped 4 bases from V and 6 bases from J, with 10 bases between. The CDR3 DNA sequence: TGTGCCAGCAGTTCTAGGGGCGGTCAGCCCCAGCATTTT. Its translation: CASSSRGGQPQHF.

The chain links TRBV28 to TRBJ2-5; D is perhaps TRBD1 (5 bases). Germline V gene lookup returns CDR1 MDHEN and CDR2 SYDVKM. The CDR3 is 13 amino acids. V dropped 2 bases and J dropped 5 bases, with 9 bases sitting between them. In nucleotides, the CDR3 is TGTGCCAGCAGTTTACAGGGTCGGGAGACCCAGTACTTC. The encoded protein is CASSLQGRETQYF.

The V call is TRBV28, the J call TRBJ1-2; 8 positions match TRBD1. This CDR3 comprises 16 residues. Germline assignment: CDR1 MDHEN and CDR2 SYDVKM. V dropped 2 bases and J dropped 7; count of bases not matched to a gene: 12. The CDR3 protein is CASSLGTGGLGGGYTF. As DNA, the CDR3 is TGTGCCAGCAGTTTAGGGACAGGTGGCCTAGGGGGTGGCTACACCTTC.

The chain employs TRBV3-1 (or the pseudogene TRBV3-2) and TRBJ2-7; possible D gene TRBD1, 6 bases. Trimming took 1 base from V and 2 from J, leaving 9 bases between them. CDR3 length equals 14 residues. CDR1 is LGHDT, CDR2 YNNKEL, per germline (reference sequence). CDR3 nucleotides: TGTGCCAGCAGCCAAGGACAGGAGGCCTACGAGCAGTACTTC. Residues: CASSQGQEAYEQYF.

The gene calls are TRBV19 and TRBJ2-1; 14 bases are shared with TRBD2. Trimming removed 7 bases from V and 10 bases from J; junction bases left unmatched: 6. The CDR3 length is 14 residues. CDR1 is LNHDA and CDR2 is SQIVND in the germline V gene (reference sequence). The CDR3 region has the DNA TGTGCCAGTACTGGGACTAGCGGGGGCACAGAGCAGTTCTTC. As protein: CASTGTSGGTEQFF.

CDR3 loop: CAWSRPGQGFGFGYTF. CDR3 DNA: TGTGCCTGGAGTCGACCGGGACAGGGGTTCGGCTTTGGCTACACCTTC. The chain carries TRBV30 and TRBJ1-2; TRBD1 matches at 10 bases. The CDR3 sequence is 16 residues long. After removal of 2 bases from V and 7 bases from J, the junction contained 13 bases not matched to a gene. Germline V gene data show CDR1 as GTSNPN and CDR2 as SVGIG (reference sequence).

This CDR3 is CASSLTRDIQYF. CDR3 sequence (DNA): TGTGCCAGCAGTCTGACCAGGGACATTCAGTACTTC. The chain has TRBV12-3 or TRBV12-4 and TRBJ2-4; a possible D gene is TRBD1 (5 bases). The CDR3 contains 12 residues. V lost 5 bases and J lost 8, with 10 bases in between.

The V call is TRBV5-1, the J call TRBJ2-5; tentatively, D is TRBD1 (5 bases). The V end lost 3 bases, the J end lost 11 bases, and 23 bases lay between the germline ends. The CDR3 is 15 residues long. Germline loops: CDR1 SGHRS, CDR2 YFSETQ. CDR3: CASSWGYPGRTEQYF. In DNA, the CDR3 is TGCGCCAGCAGCTGGGGCTATCCCGGGCGGACGGAACAGTACTTC.

This chain links TRBV12-3 or TRBV12-4 with TRBJ2-1; 10 nucleotides align to TRBD2. Trimming cost V 1 base and J 9 bases; bases outside gene matches: 0. This CDR3 contains 13 residues. In DNA form, the CDR3 reads TGTGCCAGCAGTTTAGTAGCGGGAGGTGAGCAGTTCTTC. Its protein product is CASSLVAGGEQFF.

The chain recombines TRBV9 with TRBJ2-5; 8 nucleotides agree with TRBD2. V was clipped by 3 bases and J by 5 bases; unmatched bases: 9. The CDR3 runs to 15 residues. In germline, CDR1 is SGDLS, CDR2 YYNGEE. The CDR3 protein is CASSGTGGPSETQYF. The CDR3 nucleotides read TGTGCCAGCAGCGGAACGGGAGGGCCCTCGGAGACCCAGTACTTC.

V gene TRBV5-1 combines with J gene TRBJ1-3; D gene uncertain. This CDR3 spans 15 amino acids. V gave up 2 bases and J gave up 3 bases, with 12 bases separating them. Germline CDR1 reads SGHRS; CDR2 reads YFSETQ. CDR3 DNA sequence: TGCGCCAGCAGCTTTGTGGGCAGCTATGGAAACACCATATATTTT. Amino acid sequence: CASSFVGSYGNTIYF.